Below, 12 T cell receptor beta chains from the same sample are listed, as sequenced in a study of cytomegalovirus exposure and HLA in healthy donors (dated by TCRdb to the late 2010s). Libraries were constructed by the immunoSEQ multiplex PCR assay. For the multiplex PCR, a mixture combining 60 forward primers for TCR Vbeta segments and 13 reverse primers for TCR Jbeta segments was used. TCRdb retrieved this table from immuneACCESS and kept in-frame rearrangements only. Not all clones are present; in checked studies, unresolved V genes account for under half, and no reason is known for the remainder. The sample table contains 95,000 to 110,000 clones; only one count was recorded for more than 75% of them. The ten largest clones take up approximately 2.5% of the sample. Sequencing was done on a sample of PBMCs. The receptors come from a man in his thirties or forties in good health and CMV-seropositive.

V is TRBV10-1 and J is TRBJ1-1; 7 nucleotides line up with TRBD1. J gave up 5 bases and V 0 bases, and 6 bases lay outside the gene matches. CDR3 length equals 15 residues. Germline lookup yields CDR1 WNHNN and CDR2 SYGVQD (reference sequence). CDR3: CASSESSQGGTEAFF. The CDR3 DNA reads as TGCGCCAGCAGTGAGTCCTCGCAGGGGGGTACTGAAGCTTTCTTT.

This clone was found a few times. V is TRBV7-8 and J is TRBJ1-6; no definite D call. Germline CDR1 is SGHVS and CDR2 is FQNEAQ. V gave up 1 base and J gave up 9 bases, with 13 bases separating them. The CDR3 consists of 15 residues. This CDR3 is CASSLGWVGGSPLHF. DNA of the CDR3: TGTGCCAGCAGCTTAGGGTGGGTGGGAGGTTCACCCCTCCACTTT.

This chain joins TRBV7-9 and TRBJ1-1; D is perhaps TRBD1 (5 bases). V was pared by 5 bases and J by 3 bases, with 19 bases between. From germline, CDR1 is SEHNR and CDR2 FQNEAQ (reference sequence). The CDR3 runs to 16 residues. CDR3 loop: CASSEGQGGLDTEAFF. The CDR3, as DNA: TGTGCCAGCAGCGAGGGGCAGGGAGGCTTGGACACTGAAGCTTTCTTT. Full variable domain (rest looked up from reference TRBV7-9 and TRBJ1-1): DTGVSQNPRHKITKRGQNVTFRCDPISEHNRLYWYRQTLGQGPEFLTYFQNEAQLEKSRLLSDRFSAERPKGSFSTLEIQRTEQGDSAMYLCASSEGQGGLDTEAFFGQGTRLTVV.

V is TRBV19 and J is TRBJ2-3; D gene unclear. V lost 0 bases to trimming and J lost 6 bases, with 13 bases between them. This CDR3 region has 15 residues. Germline assignment: CDR1 LNHDA and CDR2 SQIVND (reference sequence). CDR3 amino acids: CASSIDLGFSDTQYF. The CDR3 nucleotides read TGTGCCAGTAGTATAGATCTAGGCTTCTCGGATACGCAGTATTTT.

V and J are TRBV5-4 and TRBJ1-2; no reliable D call. From germline, CDR1 is SGHNT and CDR2 YYREEE (reference sequence). The CDR3 totals 13 residues. Trimming left V 0 bases short and J 4 bases short, with 7 bases between. The CDR3 region has the DNA TGTGCCAGCAGCTTGGGGCAGTTCTATGGCTACACCTTC. Its protein product is CASSLGQFYGYTF.

The chain is built from TRBV10-1 and TRBJ2-4; 7 bases are a match to TRBD1. J was trimmed by 3 bases and V by 0 bases; bases with no gene match: 11. CDR1 and CDR2 from the germline V gene are WNHNN and SYGVQD (reference sequence). The CDR3 runs to 18 residues. The CDR3 region has the DNA TGCGCCAGCAGTGAGTCCCTCCCGACAGGGACAGACAAAAACATTCAGTACTTC. It translates to CASSESLPTGTDKNIQYF.

The chain is built from TRBV2 and TRBJ2-5; weak D call: TRBD2 (6 bases). CDR1 and CDR2 from the germline V gene are SNHLY and FYNNEI. V lost 4 bases, J lost 0 bases, and 15 bases lay in between. The length of the CDR3 is 16 residues. The CDR3 loop is CASSGEDHLYQETQYF. CDR3 DNA: TGTGCCAGCAGTGGGGAGGACCACCTGTACCAAGAGACCCAGTACTTC.

The chain combines TRBV19 with TRBJ1-3, with 10 bases that match TRBD1. Per the germline V gene, CDR1 is LNHDA and CDR2 is SQIVND (reference sequence). The V segment lost 8 bases and the J segment 3 bases; nucleotides outside the gene matches: 7. This CDR3 is 15 amino acids long. The CDR3 here is CASRDRGSFGNTIYF. The CDR3, as DNA: TGTGCCAGTCGGGACAGGGGCTCTTTTGGAAACACCATATATTTT.

The chain uses TRBV18 and TRBJ1-2; a possible D gene is TRBD1 (6 bases). The V and J ends lost 5 bases and 2 bases respectively, with 12 bases between them. The CDR3 spans 14 residues. Looked up from germline, CDR1 is KGHSH and CDR2 is LQKENI. CDR3 sequence (DNA): TGTGCCAGCTCAGACGGACAGACAAACTATGGCTACACCTTC. Protein: CASSDGQTNYGYTF.

The chain has TRBV9 and TRBJ2-3, with D tentatively TRBD1 (6 bases). V was shortened by 0 bases and J by 4 bases, with 6 bases between the two germline ends. The CDR3 sequence is 13 residues long. The germline V gene encodes CDR1 SGDLS and CDR2 YYNGEE. The CDR3 loop reads CASSVDRADTQYF. Written as DNA, the CDR3 is TGTGCCAGCAGCGTAGACAGGGCAGATACGCAGTATTTT.

V is TRBV10-2 and J is TRBJ1-1; D is undetermined. The CDR3 runs 13 residues. Germline CDR1 reads WSHSY; CDR2 reads SAAADI. The V gene lost 6 bases and the J gene lost 1 base, with 9 bases spanning the gap. The CDR3, as DNA: TGCGCCAGCAGGGAAACAGCGAACACTGAAGCTTTCTTT. Translated: CASRETANTEAFF.

The chain has TRBV6-4 and TRBJ2-7; a weak D match, TRBD2 (5 bases). The germline gives CDR1 MRHNA, CDR2 SNTAGT. The CDR3 sequence is 14 residues long. Between the trimmed V and J ends, which lost 8 bases and 6 bases, there was a span of 20 bases. CDR3 residues: CASPKDTEAIEQYF. In DNA form, the CDR3 reads TGTGCCAGCCCAAAGGATACGGAGGCTATCGAGCAGTACTTC.